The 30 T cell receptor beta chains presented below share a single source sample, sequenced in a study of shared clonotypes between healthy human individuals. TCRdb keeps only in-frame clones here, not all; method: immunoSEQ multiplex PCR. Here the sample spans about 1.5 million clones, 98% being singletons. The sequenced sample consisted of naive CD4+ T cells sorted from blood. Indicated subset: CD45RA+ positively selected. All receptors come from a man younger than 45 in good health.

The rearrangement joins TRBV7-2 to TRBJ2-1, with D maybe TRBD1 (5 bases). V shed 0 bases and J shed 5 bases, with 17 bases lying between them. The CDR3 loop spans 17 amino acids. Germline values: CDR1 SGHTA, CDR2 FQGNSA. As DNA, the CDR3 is TGTGCCAGCAGCTTAGCGGCTGACAGCGCCATTGACAATGAGCAGTTCTTC. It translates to CASSLAADSAIDNEQFF.

The CDR3 nucleotides read TGCGCCAGCAGCCAAGATCCCAGGCAGGGGGCGAACACCGGGGAGCTGTTTTTT. Protein sequence: CASSQDPRQGANTGELFF. The rearrangement uses TRBV4-1 and TRBJ2-2; 7 bases agree with TRBD1. J lost 0 bases, V lost 0 bases, and 7 bases had no gene match. Germline CDR1 and CDR2: MGHRA and YSYEKL. There are 18 residues in the CDR3.

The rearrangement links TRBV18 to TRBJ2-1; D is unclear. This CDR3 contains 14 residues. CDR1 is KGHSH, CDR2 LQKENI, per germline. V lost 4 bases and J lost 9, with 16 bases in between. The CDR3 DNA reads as TGTGCCAGCTCACTAGGTGTTCCAATGGGTGAGCAGTTCTTC. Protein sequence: CASSLGVPMGEQFF.

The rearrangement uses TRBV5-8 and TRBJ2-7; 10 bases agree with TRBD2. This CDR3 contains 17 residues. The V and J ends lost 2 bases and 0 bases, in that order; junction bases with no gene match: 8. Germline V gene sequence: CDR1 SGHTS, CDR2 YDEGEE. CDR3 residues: CASSFTFSGRYSYEQYF. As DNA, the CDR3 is TGTGCCAGCAGCTTTACTTTTAGCGGGAGGTACTCCTACGAGCAGTACTTC.

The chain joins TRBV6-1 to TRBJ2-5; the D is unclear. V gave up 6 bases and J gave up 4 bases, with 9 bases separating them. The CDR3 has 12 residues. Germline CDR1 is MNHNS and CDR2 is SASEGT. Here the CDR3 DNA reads TGTGCCAGCAGGCTGGTTCTAGAGACCCAGTACTTC. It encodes CASRLVLETQYF.

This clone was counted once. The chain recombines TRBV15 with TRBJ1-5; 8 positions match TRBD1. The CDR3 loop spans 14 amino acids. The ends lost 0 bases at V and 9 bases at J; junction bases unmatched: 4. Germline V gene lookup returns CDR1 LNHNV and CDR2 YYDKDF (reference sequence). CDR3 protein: CATSRDQGTGPQHF. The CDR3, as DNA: TGTGCCACCAGCAGAGATCAAGGGACAGGGCCCCAGCATTTT.

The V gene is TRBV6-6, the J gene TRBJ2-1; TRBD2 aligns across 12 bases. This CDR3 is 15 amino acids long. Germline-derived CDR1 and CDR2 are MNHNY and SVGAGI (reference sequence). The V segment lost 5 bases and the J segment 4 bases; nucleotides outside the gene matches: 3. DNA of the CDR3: TGTGCCAGCAGTAGACTAGCGGGAGAGTACAATGAGCAGTTCTTC. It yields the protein CASSRLAGEYNEQFF.

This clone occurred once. For the CDR3, the DNA is TGCGCCAGCAGCAGGGACAGGGAAACAGATACGCAGTATTTT. Translating it yields CASSRDRETDTQYF. The chain uses TRBV5-1 and TRBJ2-3, with 9 bases identical to TRBD1. Looked up from germline, CDR1 is SGHRS and CDR2 is YFSETQ. The CDR3 runs to 14 residues. V lost 4 bases to trimming and J lost 3 bases; unmatched junction nucleotides: 3.

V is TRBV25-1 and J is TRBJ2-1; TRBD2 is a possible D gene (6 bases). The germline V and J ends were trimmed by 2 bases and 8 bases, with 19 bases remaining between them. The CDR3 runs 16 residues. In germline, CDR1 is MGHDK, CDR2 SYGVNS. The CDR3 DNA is TGTGCCAGCAGTGAAGGATTGGGGAGGCATCGGGATGAGCAGTTCTTC. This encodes CASSEGLGRHRDEQFF.

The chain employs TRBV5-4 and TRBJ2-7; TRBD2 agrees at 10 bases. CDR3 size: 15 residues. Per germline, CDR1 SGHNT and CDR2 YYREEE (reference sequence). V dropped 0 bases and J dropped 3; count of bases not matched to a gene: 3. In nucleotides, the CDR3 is TGTGCCAGCAGCTTGGGTAGCGGGAGGCTCTACGAGCAGTACTTC. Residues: CASSLGSGRLYEQYF.

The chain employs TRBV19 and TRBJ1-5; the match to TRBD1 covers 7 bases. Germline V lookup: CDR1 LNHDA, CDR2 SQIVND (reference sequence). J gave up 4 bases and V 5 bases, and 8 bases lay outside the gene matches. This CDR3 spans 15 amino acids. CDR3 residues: CASSFLDRSNQPQHF. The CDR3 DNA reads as TGTGCCAGTAGTTTCCTGGACAGGAGTAATCAGCCCCAGCATTTT.

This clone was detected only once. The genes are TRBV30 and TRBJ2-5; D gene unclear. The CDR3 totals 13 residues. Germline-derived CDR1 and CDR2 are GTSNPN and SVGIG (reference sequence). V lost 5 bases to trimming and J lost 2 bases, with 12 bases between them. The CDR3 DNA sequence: TGTGCCTGGGACCCAACAGAACAAGAGACCCAGTACTTC. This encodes CAWDPTEQETQYF.

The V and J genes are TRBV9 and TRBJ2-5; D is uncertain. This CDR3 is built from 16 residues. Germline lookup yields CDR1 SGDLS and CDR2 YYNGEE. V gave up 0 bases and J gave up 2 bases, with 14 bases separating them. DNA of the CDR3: TGTGCCAGCAGCGTAGGAGGTGTTCCGATACAAGAGACCCAGTACTTC. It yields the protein CASSVGGVPIQETQYF.

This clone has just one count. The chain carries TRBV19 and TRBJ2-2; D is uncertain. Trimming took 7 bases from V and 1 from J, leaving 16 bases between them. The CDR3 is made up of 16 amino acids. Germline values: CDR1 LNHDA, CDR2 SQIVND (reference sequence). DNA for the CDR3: TGTGCCAGTAATGAGGCAGCGATGAGGAACACCGGGGAGCTGTTTTTT. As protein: CASNEAAMRNTGELFF.

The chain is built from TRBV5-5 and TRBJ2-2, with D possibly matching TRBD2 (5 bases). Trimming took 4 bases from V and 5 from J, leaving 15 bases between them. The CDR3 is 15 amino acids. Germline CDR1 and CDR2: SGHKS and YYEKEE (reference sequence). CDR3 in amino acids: CASSHGLTGTGELFF. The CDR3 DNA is TGTGCCAGCAGCCATGGACTTACGGGGACCGGGGAGCTGTTTTTT.

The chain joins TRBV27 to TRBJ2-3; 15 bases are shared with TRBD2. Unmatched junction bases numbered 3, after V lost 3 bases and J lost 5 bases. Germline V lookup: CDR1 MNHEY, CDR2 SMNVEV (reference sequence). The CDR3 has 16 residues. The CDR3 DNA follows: TGTGCCAGCAGTTTTCTGGGACTAGCGGGAGGAGATACGCAGTATTTT. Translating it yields CASSFLGLAGGDTQYF.

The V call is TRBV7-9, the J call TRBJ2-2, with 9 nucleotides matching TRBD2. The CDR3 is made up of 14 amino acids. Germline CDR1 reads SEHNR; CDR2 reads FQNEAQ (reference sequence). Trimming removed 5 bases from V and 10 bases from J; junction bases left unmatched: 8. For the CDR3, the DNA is TGTGCCAGCAGCGGCGGGGGGGGCATTCAGGAGCTGTTTTTT. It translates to CASSGGGGIQELFF.

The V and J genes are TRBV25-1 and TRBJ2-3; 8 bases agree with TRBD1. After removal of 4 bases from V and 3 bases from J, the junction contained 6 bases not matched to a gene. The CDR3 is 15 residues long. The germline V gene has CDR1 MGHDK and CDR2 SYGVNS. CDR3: CASSGRGPRTDTQYF. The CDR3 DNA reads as TGTGCCAGCAGTGGCAGGGGGCCGAGAACAGATACGCAGTATTTT.

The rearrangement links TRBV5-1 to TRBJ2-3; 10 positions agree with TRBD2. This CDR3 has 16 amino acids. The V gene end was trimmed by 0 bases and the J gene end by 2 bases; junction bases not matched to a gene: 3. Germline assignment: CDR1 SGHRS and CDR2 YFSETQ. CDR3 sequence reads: CASSLGSGRLTDTQYF. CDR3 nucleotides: TGCGCCAGCAGCTTGGGTAGCGGGAGGCTCACAGATACGCAGTATTTT.

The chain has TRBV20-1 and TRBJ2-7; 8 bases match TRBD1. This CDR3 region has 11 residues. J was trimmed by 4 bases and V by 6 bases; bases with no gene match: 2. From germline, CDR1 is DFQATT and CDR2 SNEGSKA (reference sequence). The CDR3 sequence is CSADRVYEQYF. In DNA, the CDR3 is TGCAGTGCGGACAGGGTTTACGAGCAGTACTTC.

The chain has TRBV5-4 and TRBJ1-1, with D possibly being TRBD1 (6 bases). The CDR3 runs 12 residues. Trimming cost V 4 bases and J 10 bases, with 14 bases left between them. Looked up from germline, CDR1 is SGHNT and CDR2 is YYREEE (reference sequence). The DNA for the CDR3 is TGTGCCAGCAGCCCACGGGGGCTTGGAGCTTTCTTT. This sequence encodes CASSPRGLGAFF.

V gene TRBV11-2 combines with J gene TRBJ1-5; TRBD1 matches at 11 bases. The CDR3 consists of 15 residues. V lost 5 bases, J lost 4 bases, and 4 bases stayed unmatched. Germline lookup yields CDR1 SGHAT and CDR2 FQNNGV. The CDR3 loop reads CASSRGTGGNQPQHF. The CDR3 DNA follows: TGTGCCAGCAGCCGTGGGACAGGGGGAAATCAGCCCCAGCATTTT.

Here the CDR3 DNA reads TGCGCCAGCAGCGCTAGCGGGAGGATCGACGAGCAGTACTTC. Its translation is CASSASGRIDEQYF. The genes are TRBV5-1 and TRBJ2-7; 11 positions agree with TRBD2. Trimming at V came to 4 bases and at J to 5 bases, leaving 5 bases not matched to a gene. The CDR3 is 14 amino acids. Germline V gives CDR1 SGHRS, CDR2 YFSETQ.

CDR3 sequence reads: CASHLGGRNQPQHF. Written as DNA, the CDR3 is TGTGCCAGCCACCTAGGGGGTCGCAATCAGCCCCAGCATTTT. The chain joins TRBV19 to TRBJ1-5; possible D gene TRBD1, 6 bases. The CDR3 runs to 14 residues. V shed 9 bases and J shed 2 bases, with 14 bases lying between them. CDR1 is LNHDA and CDR2 is SQIVND in the germline V gene (reference sequence).

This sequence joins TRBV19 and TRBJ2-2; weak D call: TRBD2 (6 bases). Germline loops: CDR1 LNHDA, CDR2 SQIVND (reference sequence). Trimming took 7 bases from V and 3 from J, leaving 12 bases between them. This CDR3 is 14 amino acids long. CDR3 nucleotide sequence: TGTGCCAGTACGGGCGGGAAGGACACCGGGGAGCTGTTTTTT. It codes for CASTGGKDTGELFF.

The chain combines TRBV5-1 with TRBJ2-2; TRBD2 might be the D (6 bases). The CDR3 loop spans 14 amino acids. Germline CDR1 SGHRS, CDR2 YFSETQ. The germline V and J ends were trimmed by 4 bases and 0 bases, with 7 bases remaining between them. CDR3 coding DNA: TGCGCCAGCAGCGGGGGGTCGAACACCGGGGAGCTGTTTTTT. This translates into CASSGGSNTGELFF.

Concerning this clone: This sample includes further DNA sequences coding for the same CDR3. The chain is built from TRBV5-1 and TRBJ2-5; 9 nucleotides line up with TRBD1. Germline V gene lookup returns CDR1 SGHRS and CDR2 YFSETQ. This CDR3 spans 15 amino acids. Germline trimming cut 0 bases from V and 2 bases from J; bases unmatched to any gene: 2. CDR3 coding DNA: TGCGCCAGCAGCTTGGGGGGACAGGGACAAGAGACCCAGTACTTC. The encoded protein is CASSLGGQGQETQYF.

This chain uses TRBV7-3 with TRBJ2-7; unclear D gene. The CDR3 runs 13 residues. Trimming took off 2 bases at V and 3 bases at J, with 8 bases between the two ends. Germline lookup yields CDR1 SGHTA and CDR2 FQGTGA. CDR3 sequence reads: CASSLGAVYEQYF. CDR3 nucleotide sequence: TGTGCCAGCAGCTTAGGAGCCGTCTACGAGCAGTACTTC.

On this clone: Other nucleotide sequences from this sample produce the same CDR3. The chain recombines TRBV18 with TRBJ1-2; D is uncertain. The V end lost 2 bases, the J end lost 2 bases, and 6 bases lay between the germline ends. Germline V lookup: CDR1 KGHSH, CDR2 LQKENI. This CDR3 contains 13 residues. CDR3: CASSPGGNYGYTF. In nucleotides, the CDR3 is TGTGCCAGCTCACCAGGTGGGAACTATGGCTACACCTTC.

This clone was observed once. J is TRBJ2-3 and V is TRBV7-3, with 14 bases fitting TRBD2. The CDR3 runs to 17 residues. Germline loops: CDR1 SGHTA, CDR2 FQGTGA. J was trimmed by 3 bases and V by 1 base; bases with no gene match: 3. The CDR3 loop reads CASSLNGLAGGTDTQYF. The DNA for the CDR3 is TGTGCCAGCAGCTTAAATGGACTAGCGGGAGGTACAGATACGCAGTATTTT.